The 9 T cell receptor beta chains below come from one sample, sequenced in a study of beta chain features in type 1 diabetes. Of the isolated RNA, all was reverse transcribed, and so the sequenced material was expressed TCRB transcripts. TCRdb keeps only in-frame clones here, not all; method: immunoSEQ multiplex PCR. This sample carries around 500,000 clones, approximately 30% of them seen once, and the ten largest clones take about 0.065%. Material: naive CD4+ T cells from blood. These TCRs come from a man between 18 and 35 years old in good health.

CDR3: CASSLVGRSGANVLTF. CDR3 sequence (DNA): TGTGCCAGCAGCTTAGTAGGACGGTCTGGGGCCAACGTCCTGACTTTC. The rearrangement links TRBV7-2 to TRBJ2-6; D uncertain. The CDR3 sequence is 16 residues long. CDR1 SGHTA and CDR2 FQGNSA come from the germline V gene. V was cut by 1 base and J by 1 base, with 8 bases left in between.

The rearrangement joins TRBV30 to TRBJ2-6; TRBD2 aligns across 8 bases. This CDR3 is 16 amino acids long. Germline V CDR1 and CDR2: GTSNPN, SVGIG (reference sequence). V gave up 2 bases and J gave up 0 bases; unmatched junction bases: 3. The CDR3 reads CAWSSGRSSGANVLTF. The CDR3 DNA reads as TGTGCCTGGAGTAGCGGGAGAAGCTCTGGGGCCAACGTCCTGACTTTC.

This clone came up once. The chain links TRBV12-5 to TRBJ2-3, with TRBD1 matching 7 bases. The junction had 5 bases not matched to a gene; V was cut back by 6 bases and J by 8 bases. Per germline, CDR1 LGHNT and CDR2 FRNRAP. This CDR3 is 12 amino acids long. The CDR3 nucleotides are TGTGCTAGTGGCCAGGGACAGCTTACGCAGTATTTT. It yields the protein CASGQGQLTQYF. The entire variable domain, with the rest obtained from reference TRBV12-5 and TRBJ2-3, is as follows: DARVTQTPRHKVTEMGQEVTMRCQPILGHNTVFWYRQTMMQGLELLAYFRNRAPLDDSGMPKDRFSAEMPDATLATLKIQPSEPRDSAVYFCASGQGQLTQYFGPGTRLTVL.

The chain links TRBV30 to TRBJ2-5; the D gene is possibly TRBD2 (5 bases). Germline CDR1 GTSNPN, CDR2 SVGIG (reference sequence). Trimming took 4 bases from V and 4 from J, leaving 19 bases between them. The CDR3 is 15 amino acids. The DNA for the CDR3 is TGTGCCTGGACCCCGCTGTGGGAGCGCGCAGAGACCCAGTACTTC. Residues: CAWTPLWERAETQYF.

This chain links TRBV5-1 with TRBJ2-1, with a weak D call TRBD2 (6 bases). In germline, CDR1 is SGHRS, CDR2 YFSETQ. The V and J ends lost 3 bases and 0 bases respectively, with 10 bases between them. The CDR3 is 15 amino acids. For the CDR3, the DNA is TGCGCCAGCAGCTCCCTAGCGAGCTCCTACAATGAGCAGTTCTTC. This encodes CASSSLASSYNEQFF.

The chain uses TRBV27 and TRBJ2-1; D might be TRBD2 (5 bases). The germline V gene encodes CDR1 MNHEY and CDR2 SMNVEV (reference sequence). This CDR3 is 15 amino acids long. The V gene lost 3 bases and the J gene lost 6 bases, with 15 bases spanning the gap. CDR3 nucleotide sequence: TGTGCCAGCAGTTTCAGGAGGTTAGCCTCCAATGAGCAGTTCTTC. It codes for CASSFRRLASNEQFF.

The chain recombines TRBV6-5 with TRBJ2-1; D unclear. The ends were cut back, 4 bases at V and 5 bases at J, with 15 bases in the middle. The CDR3 runs 15 residues. Germline V CDR1 and CDR2: MNHEY, SVGAGI. The chain's CDR3 is CASSWKATSNNEQFF. CDR3 DNA sequence: TGTGCCAGCAGTTGGAAAGCGACCTCGAACAATGAGCAGTTCTTC.

This clone was recorded a few times. The V gene is TRBV29-1, the J gene TRBJ1-2; 9 positions match TRBD1. This CDR3 has 12 residues. The germline gives CDR1 SQVTM, CDR2 ANQGSEA. V was pared by 2 bases and J by 9 bases, with 4 bases of the junction left unmatched. DNA for the CDR3: TGCAGCGTTGAAAGGGACAGGGCGAGCTACACCTTC. Its protein product is CSVERDRASYTF.

The V gene is TRBV28, the J gene TRBJ2-6, with D maybe TRBD1 (6 bases). The V end lost 6 bases, the J end lost 2 bases, and 11 bases lay between the germline ends. The CDR3 is 15 amino acids. Germline lookup yields CDR1 MDHEN and CDR2 SYDVKM. The CDR3 sequence: CASRTDSAGANVLTF. The CDR3 DNA reads as TGTGCCAGCAGGACGGACAGTGCTGGGGCCAACGTCCTGACTTTC.